This TCR beta chain comes out of a study of neurological immune-mediated disorders. The cDNA was generated by 5'RACE with 10-nucleotide random UMIs. Each CDR3 protein gets one entry after TCRdb re-called the 5' RACE reads with MiXCR. Among approximately 100,000 distinct CDR3 sequences, around 3.3% were seen once, and the ten largest hold roughly 6%. The study, taken as a whole, reports: While HTLV-1-associated myelopathy showed the greatest TCR clonal expansion, multiple sclerosis showed the least, falling below healthy controls. Association of the multiple sclerosis repertoire cluster with clinical or MRI features was not observed for any feature.

Unsorted libraries were prepared from 2 million PBMCs that had been stored at -80 C. This CDR3 comprises 15 residues. J was trimmed by 10 bases and V by 0 bases; bases with no gene match: 12. Germline V gene data show CDR1 as SGHRS and CDR2 as YFSETQ. A remark on this clonotype: Its target is unknown.

Sequenced input: PBMCs. J is TRBJ2-7 and V is TRBV5-1, with TRBD2 matching over 8 bases. The source is a woman between 18 and 29 years old with multiple sclerosis. The CDR3 reads CASSLGTSGLSGQYF. CDR3 coding DNA: TGCGCCAGCAGCTTGGGCACTAGCGGTCTCTCCGGACAGTACTTC.